This T cell receptor beta chain derives from a study of T cells in Graves' hyperthyroidism and ophthalmopathy. RNA transcripts yielded amplified TCR beta CDR3 regions. A set of HTBI primers served as the primers for a first-round RT-PCR of the TCR CDR3. TCRdb re-analysed the multiplex PCR reads in MiXCR, keeping a single row per CDR3 protein. The table lists around 290,000 distinct CDR3 sequences, approximately 15% of them singletons. Study results and limitations: The model anticipated ophthalmopathy a median approximately 6.6 months pre-onset. Appearing also in blood were most of the thyroid clonotypes expanded above 0.001.

The CDR3 is made up of 14 amino acids. V lost 5 bases to trimming and J lost 4 bases, with 14 bases between them. CDR1 and CDR2 from the germline V gene are LNHNV and YYDKDF (reference sequence). Note on this clonotype: The target antigen is unknown.

Diagnoses rested on clinical symptoms, serum thyroxine and TRAb, thyroid ultrasound and orbital computed tomography. The chain couples TRBV15 to TRBJ1-1; D remains ambiguous. The TCR comes from a woman in her sixties with Graves' ophthalmopathy. Sequencing used blood. Here the CDR3 DNA reads TGTGCCACCAGCGGGATAACTCTGGGCACTGAAGCTTTCTTT. Encoded protein: CATSGITLGTEAFF.